This is a list of T cell receptor beta chains from one sample in a study of T-cell reconstitution after alpha-beta-depleted transplantation in children. In TCRdb, the PCR reads were re-called with MiXCR into one record per CDR3 protein. The data show approximately 980,000 distinct CDR3 sequences, about 30% seen once. Sequences were derived from PBMCs, mostly from graft donor cells, sampled 360 days after TCRalphabeta/CD19-depleted stem cell transplant. All receptors derive from a boy younger than two who had a stem cell transplant for SCID, so the T cells may come from the graft donor. Both conserved end residues are part of each CDR3. D genes are given only for firm matches. Clone size is shown for a subset of rows, as once, few, many or a class of expanded clone.

D: TRBD2
V: TRBV9
J: TRBJ2-7
size: -
CDR3: CASSSDGGFEQYF
DNA: TGTGCCAGCAGCTCAGACGGGGGGTTCGAGCAGTACTTC

D: -
V: TRBV7-2
J: TRBJ2-6
size: few
CDR3: CASSHPTGLGGANVLTF
DNA: TGTGCCAGCAGCCACCCTACAGGGCTAGGAGGGGCCAACGTCCTGACTTTC

D: -
V: TRBV7-2
J: TRBJ2-1
size: -
CDR3: CASSNTGGVYNEQFF
DNA: TGTGCCAGCAGCAATACAGGAGGGGTATACAATGAGCAGTTCTTC

D: -
V: TRBV20-1
J: TRBJ2-3
size: few
CDR3: CSARGPALNTQYF
DNA: TGCAGTGCTAGGGGGCCCGCATTAAATACGCAGTATTTT

D: -
V: TRBV18
J: TRBJ2-1
size: -
CDR3: CASSPGPPQDNEQFF
DNA: TGTGCCAGCTCACCCGGGCCCCCCCAGGACAATGAGCAGTTCTTC

D: -
V: TRBV24-1
J: TRBJ2-7
size: once
CDR3: CATSDRPGEQYF
DNA: TGTGCCACCAGTGATCGGCCCGGCGAGCAGTACTTC

D: TRBD2
V: TRBV2
J: TRBJ2-1
size: few
CDR3: CASSFAGGGNEQFF
DNA: TGTGCCAGCAGTTTCGCGGGAGGGGGCAATGAGCAGTTCTTC

D: -
V: TRBV5-5
J: TRBJ2-2
size: many
CDR3: CASRARANTGELFF
DNA: TGTGCCAGCCGAGCACGGGCGAACACCGGGGAGCTGTTTTTT

D: TRBD2
V: TRBV5-6
J: TRBJ2-1
size: few
CDR3: CASSRGRRDNEQFF
DNA: TGTGCCAGCAGCCGCGGGAGAAGAGACAATGAGCAGTTCTTC

D: -
V: TRBV18
J: TRBJ2-1
size: few
CDR3: CASSPRDSSYNEQFF
DNA: TGTGCCAGCTCACCACGTGACAGCTCCTACAATGAGCAGTTCTTC

D: TRBD1
V: TRBV27
J: TRBJ1-6
size: -
CDR3: CASSLLGQWNPPLHF
DNA: TGTGCCAGCAGTCTTCTGGGACAGTGGAACCCACCCCTCCACTTT

D: TRBD2
V: TRBV7-2
J: TRBJ2-7
size: few
CDR3: CASSLGLGLAEVYEQYF
DNA: TGTGCCAGCAGCTTAGGGCTGGGACTAGCTGAGGTCTACGAGCAGTACTTC

D: -
V: TRBV12-3/TRBV12-4
J: TRBJ2-1
size: -
CDR3: CASKRDIYNEQFF
DNA: TGTGCCAGCAAGCGGGACATCTACAATGAGCAGTTCTTC

D: TRBD2
V: TRBV5-1
J: TRBJ2-5
size: -
CDR3: CASSLGVSGEGGETQYF
DNA: TGCGCCAGCAGCTTGGGCGTTAGCGGGGAAGGCGGAGAGACCCAGTACTTC

D: TRBD2
V: TRBV5-1
J: TRBJ2-7
size: -
CDR3: CASAGTGLIYEQYF
DNA: TGCGCCAGCGCCGGGACGGGACTAATCTACGAGCAGTACTTC

D: TRBD1
V: TRBV20-1
J: TRBJ2-7
size: few
CDR3: CSAHLGQASYEQYF
DNA: TGCAGTGCTCACCTAGGACAGGCCTCCTACGAGCAGTACTTC

D: -
V: TRBV5-1
J: TRBJ2-1
size: few
CDR3: CASSLEGHSGEQFF
DNA: TGCGCCAGCAGCCTTGAGGGACACTCGGGTGAGCAGTTCTTC

D: TRBD1
V: TRBV5-1
J: TRBJ2-7
size: -
CDR3: CASSLKWQGQGLIYEQYF
DNA: TGCGCCAGCAGCTTGAAGTGGCAAGGACAGGGGTTAATTTACGAGCAGTACTTC

D: -
V: TRBV10-3
J: TRBJ2-1
size: -
CDR3: CAISGGNRGEQFF
DNA: TGTGCCATCAGTGGGGGAAATCGTGGTGAGCAGTTCTTC

D: -
V: TRBV24-1
J: TRBJ2-2
size: -
CDR3: CATRGHLNTGELFF
DNA: TGTGCCACCAGGGGACACTTGAACACCGGGGAGCTGTTTTTT

D: TRBD1
V: TRBV20-1
J: TRBJ1-2
size: -
CDR3: CSARGQPVPPNGYTF
DNA: TGCAGTGCTAGGGGACAGCCCGTTCCCCCTAATGGCTACACCTTC

D: TRBD1
V: TRBV4-1
J: TRBJ2-7
size: -
CDR3: CASSPADRAYEQYF
DNA: TGCGCCAGCAGCCCCGCGGACAGGGCCTACGAGCAGTACTTC

D: TRBD2
V: TRBV7-6
J: TRBJ2-3
size: -
CDR3: CASSISGARTDTQYF
DNA: TGTGCCAGCAGCATTAGCGGGGCCCGCACAGATACGCAGTATTTT

D: TRBD2
V: TRBV29-1
J: TRBJ2-1
size: few
CDR3: CSVESTSGGANYNEQFF
DNA: TGCAGCGTTGAATCGACTAGCGGGGGGGCAAACTACAATGAGCAGTTCTTC

D: -
V: TRBV9
J: TRBJ1-5
size: -
CDR3: CASSVFGDQPQHF
DNA: TGTGCCAGCAGCGTATTCGGAGATCAGCCCCAGCATTTT

D: -
V: TRBV20-1
J: TRBJ1-4
size: few
CDR3: CSARGGQLNEKLFF
DNA: TGCAGTGCTAGAGGGGGGCAGCTTAATGAAAAACTGTTTTTT

D: -
V: TRBV12-3/TRBV12-4
J: TRBJ1-4
size: few
CDR3: CASSTGGKNEKLFF
DNA: TGTGCCAGCAGTACCGGGGGGAAAAATGAAAAACTGTTTTTT

D: -
V: TRBV7-3
J: TRBJ1-2
size: -
CDR3: CASTPGIRSDYGYTF
DNA: TGTGCCAGCACCCCCGGGATCCGGTCTGACTATGGCTACACCTTC

D: TRBD2
V: TRBV20-1
J: TRBJ2-5
size: few
CDR3: CSARMAGGQETQYF
DNA: TGCAGTGCTAGAATGGCGGGGGGCCAAGAGACCCAGTACTTC

D: -
V: TRBV7-9
J: TRBJ2-3
size: -
CDR3: CASSLAGRPADTQYF
DNA: TGTGCCAGCAGCTTAGCGGGGCGCCCGGCAGATACGCAGTATTTT

D: TRBD1
V: TRBV18
J: TRBJ2-1
size: -
CDR3: CASSPGQGVGNEQFF
DNA: TGTGCCAGCTCACCCGGACAGGGGGTCGGAAATGAGCAGTTCTTC

D: -
V: TRBV28
J: TRBJ2-2
size: many
CDR3: CASSLRSLGRTGELFF
DNA: TGTGCCAGCAGTTTACGTAGTTTGGGTCGCACCGGGGAGCTGTTTTTT

D: TRBD2
V: TRBV5-6
J: TRBJ2-2
size: few
CDR3: CASSFGVAGDTNTGELFF
DNA: TGTGCCAGCAGCTTCGGAGTAGCGGGGGATACGAACACCGGGGAGCTGTTTTTT

D: -
V: TRBV24-1
J: TRBJ2-1
size: few
CDR3: CATSDSPLLDGLMHEQFF
DNA: TGTGCCACCAGTGATTCCCCCCTATTGGACGGCCTTATGCATGAGCAGTTCTTC

D: -
V: TRBV20-1
J: TRBJ2-1
size: few
CDR3: CSARIKTGEAYNEQFF
DNA: TGCAGTGCTAGAATAAAAACCGGAGAGGCGTACAATGAGCAGTTCTTC

D: -
V: TRBV7-2
J: TRBJ2-5
size: -
CDR3: CASSLLGRAETQYF
DNA: TGTGCCAGCAGCTTATTAGGCAGGGCAGAGACCCAGTACTTC

D: -
V: TRBV20-1
J: TRBJ2-1
size: once
CDR3: CSARSGNSYNEQFF
DNA: TGCAGTGCTAGGAGCGGAAACTCCTACAATGAGCAGTTCTTC

D: TRBD1
V: TRBV20-1
J: TRBJ1-6
size: few
CDR3: CSARRDSDSPLHF
DNA: TGCAGTGCTAGACGGGACAGCGATTCACCCCTCCACTTT

D: -
V: TRBV21-1
J: TRBJ2-7
size: -
CDR3: CASSKGDGPGEQYF
DNA: TGTGCCAGCAGCAAGGGGGATGGGCCGGGCGAGCAGTACTTC

D: TRBD1
V: TRBV20-1
J: TRBJ2-7
size: -
CDR3: CSAPGQVYEQYF
DNA: TGCAGTGCTCCAGGACAGGTCTACGAGCAGTACTTC

D: TRBD2
V: TRBV7-8
J: TRBJ2-7
size: -
CDR3: CASSGPGTTSYEQYF
DNA: TGTGCCAGCAGCGGCCCCGGGACTACCTCCTACGAGCAGTACTTC

D: TRBD2
V: TRBV20-1
J: TRBJ2-7
size: few
CDR3: CSARDETSGASGEQYF
DNA: TGCAGTGCTAGAGATGAGACTAGCGGGGCCTCTGGGGAGCAGTACTTC

D: TRBD2
V: TRBV9
J: TRBJ2-1
size: -
CDR3: CASSVVGGGLNF
DNA: TGTGCCAGCAGCGTAGTTGGCGGGGGGCTCAACTTC

D: -
V: TRBV5-1
J: TRBJ1-5
size: -
CDR3: CASSPDSALGPQHF
DNA: TGCGCCAGCAGCCCGGACAGTGCGTTAGGGCCCCAGCATTTT